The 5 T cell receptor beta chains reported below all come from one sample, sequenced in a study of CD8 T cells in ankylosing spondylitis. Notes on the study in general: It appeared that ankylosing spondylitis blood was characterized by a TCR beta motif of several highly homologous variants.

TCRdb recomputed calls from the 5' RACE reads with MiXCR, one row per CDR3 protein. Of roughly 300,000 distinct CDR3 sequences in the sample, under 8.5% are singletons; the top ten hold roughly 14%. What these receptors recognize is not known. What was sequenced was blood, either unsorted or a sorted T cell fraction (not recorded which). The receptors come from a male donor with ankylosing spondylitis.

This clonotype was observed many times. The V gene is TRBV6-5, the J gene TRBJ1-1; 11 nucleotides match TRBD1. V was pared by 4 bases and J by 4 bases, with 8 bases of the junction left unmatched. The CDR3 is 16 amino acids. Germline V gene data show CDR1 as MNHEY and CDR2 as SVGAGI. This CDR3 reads CASSLPAGQGATEAFF. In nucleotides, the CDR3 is TGTGCCAGCAGTTTACCCGCCGGACAGGGGGCCACTGAAGCTTTCTTT.

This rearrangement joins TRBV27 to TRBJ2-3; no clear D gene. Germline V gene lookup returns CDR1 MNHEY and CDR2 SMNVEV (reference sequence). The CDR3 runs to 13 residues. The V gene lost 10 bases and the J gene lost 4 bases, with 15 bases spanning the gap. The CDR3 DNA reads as TGTGCCACCCGAGTGTCAGGCGCAGATACGCAGTATTTT. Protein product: CATRVSGADTQYF.

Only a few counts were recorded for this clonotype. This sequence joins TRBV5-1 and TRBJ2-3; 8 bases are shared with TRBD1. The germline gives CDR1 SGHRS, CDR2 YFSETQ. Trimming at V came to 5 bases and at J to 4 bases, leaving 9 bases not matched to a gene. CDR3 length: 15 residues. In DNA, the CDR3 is TGCGCCAGCAGTACATTTGACAGGGGCGCAGATACGCAGTATTTT. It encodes CASSTFDRGADTQYF.

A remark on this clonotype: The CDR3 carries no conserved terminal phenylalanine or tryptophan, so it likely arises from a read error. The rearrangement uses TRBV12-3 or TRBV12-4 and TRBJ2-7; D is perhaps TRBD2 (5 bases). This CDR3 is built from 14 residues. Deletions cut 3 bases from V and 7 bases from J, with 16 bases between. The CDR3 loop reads CASSLLGTAVEQYL. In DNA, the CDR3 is TGTGCCAGCAGTTTGCTCGGCACAGCGGTTGAGCAGTACCTC.

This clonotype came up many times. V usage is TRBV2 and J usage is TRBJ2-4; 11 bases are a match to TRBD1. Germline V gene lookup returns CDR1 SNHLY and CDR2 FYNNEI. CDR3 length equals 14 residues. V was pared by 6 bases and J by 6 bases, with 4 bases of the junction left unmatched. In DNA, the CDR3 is TGTGCCAGCAGAACCGGGACAGGGGGAAACATTCAGTACTTC. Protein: CASRTGTGGNIQYF.